What follows are 9 T cell receptor beta chains derived from one specimen sequenced in a study of blood T cell repertoires in COVID-19. The protocol was immunoSEQ multiplex PCR, while the TCRdb copy is restricted to in-frame clones and leaves out a portion. The data show more than 100,000 clones, 75% to 90% seen once. The sequencing sample was made of peripheral blood. The receptors originated from a human donor in a cohort sampled during active or convalescent COVID-19.

V and J are TRBV19 and TRBJ2-1; D not resolved. The CDR3 has 14 amino acids. Trimming cost V 4 bases and J 4 bases, with 11 bases left between them. From germline, CDR1 is LNHDA and CDR2 SQIVND (reference sequence). The CDR3 nucleotides are TGTGCCAGTAGTAATCAAGGAGTTTACAATGAGCAGTTCTTC. This translates into CASSNQGVYNEQFF.

V is TRBV7-6 and J is TRBJ2-1; 13 bases agree with TRBD2. The length of the CDR3 is 16 residues. Germline CDR1 reads SGHVS; CDR2 reads FNYEAQ. V gave up 5 bases and J gave up 4 bases; unmatched junction bases: 5. The chain's CDR3 is CASSPGTSGTYNEQFF. CDR3 DNA: TGTGCCAGCAGCCCCGGGACTAGCGGGACTTACAATGAGCAGTTCTTC.

The genes are TRBV7-9 and TRBJ1-2; D gene uncertain. V was pared by 2 bases and J by 8 bases, with 15 bases between. From germline, CDR1 is SEHNR and CDR2 FQNEAQ (reference sequence). This CDR3 comprises 14 residues. CDR3 bases: TGTGCCAGCAGCTTATTGACTGGATTTGCCGGCTACACCTTC. It is translated as CASSLLTGFAGYTF.

This clone was observed a single time. The chain recombines TRBV7-2 with TRBJ2-5, with D maybe TRBD1 (6 bases). CDR3 length: 12 residues. The V and J ends lost 5 bases and 7 bases respectively, with 11 bases between them. The germline gives CDR1 SGHTA, CDR2 FQGNSA. The CDR3 bases are TGTGCCAGCAGCAGACTACAGGGGACCCAGTACTTC. Residues: CASSRLQGTQYF.

The chain recombines TRBV19 with TRBJ1-6; no reliable D call. Per germline, CDR1 LNHDA and CDR2 SQIVND (reference sequence). The germline V and J ends were trimmed by 5 bases and 8 bases, with 7 bases remaining between them. The CDR3 totals 12 residues. CDR3 sequence (DNA): TGTGCCAGTAGTTCCGGGTATTCACCCCTCCACTTT. Encoded protein: CASSSGYSPLHF.

The chain couples TRBV15 to TRBJ1-6, with TRBD1 identical over 8 bases. The germline V gene has CDR1 LNHNV and CDR2 YYDKDF (reference sequence). The CDR3 is 15 residues long. The junction had 4 bases not matched to a gene; V was cut back by 0 bases and J by 9 bases. CDR3 coding DNA: TGTGCCACCAGCAGAGAAACAGGGGGAAGTTCACCCCTCCACTTT. This gives the protein CATSRETGGSSPLHF.

This clone was recorded a few times. The chain has TRBV7-9 and TRBJ2-5, with D perhaps TRBD2 (6 bases). Germline V gene data show CDR1 as SEHNR and CDR2 as FQNEAQ (reference sequence). V was shortened by 7 bases and J by 2 bases, with 11 bases between the two germline ends. This CDR3 is 13 amino acids long. CDR3 protein: CASIRAGQETQYF. The CDR3 DNA reads TGTGCCAGCATCCGGGCGGGGCAAGAGACCCAGTACTTC.

The chain combines TRBV5-1 with TRBJ2-1, with D perhaps TRBD1 (5 bases). The germline gives CDR1 SGHRS, CDR2 YFSETQ. Trimming stripped 7 bases from V and 4 bases from J, with 18 bases between. This CDR3 is built from 15 residues. The CDR3 region is CASGFGRALYNEQFF. CDR3 sequence (DNA): TGCGCCAGCGGGTTCGGCAGGGCCTTGTACAATGAGCAGTTCTTC.

The chain couples TRBV27 to TRBJ2-2; D might be TRBD1 (5 bases). Germline loops: CDR1 MNHEY, CDR2 SMNVEV (reference sequence). V gave up 2 bases and J gave up 7 bases, with 11 bases separating them. The CDR3 length is 14 residues. This chain's CDR3 is CASSLGNRLGELFF. CDR3 bases: TGTGCCAGCAGTTTAGGGAACAGGCTCGGGGAGCTGTTTTTT.